Listed here are 26 T cell receptor beta chains from one sample, sequenced in a study of shared clonotypes between healthy human individuals. The table came from immunoSEQ multiplex PCR; TCRdb's copy has only in-frame clones and leaves some out. The sample records hundreds of thousands of clones, around 73% being singletons. Specimen: memory CD4+ T cells sorted from blood. Subset indicated: CD45RA-negative fraction. The source of these receptors is a woman aged 25 to 45 in good health.

The V gene is TRBV30, the J gene TRBJ1-3; 7 positions match TRBD1. Unmatched junction bases numbered 6, after V lost 8 bases and J lost 2 bases. The CDR3 is 13 residues long. Germline V lookup: CDR1 GTSNPN, CDR2 SVGIG (reference sequence). CDR3 DNA sequence: TGTGCCCGGACAACAGGGGCTGGAAACACCATATATTTT. Translated: CARTTGAGNTIYF.

The gene calls are TRBV5-3 and TRBJ2-7, with TRBD1 identical over 10 bases. TRBV5-3 falls under the ORF class, with uncertain function. With V trimmed by 0 bases and J by 0 bases, 3 bases remained unmatched. The CDR3 has 16 residues. The CDR3 DNA reads as TGTGCCAGAAGCTTGGGTGGGACAGGGGACTCCTACGAGCAGTACTTC. It specifies CARSLGGTGDSYEQYF.

A remark on this clone: Other DNA sequences in this sample translate to the same CDR3. The J gene is TRBJ1-5, the V gene TRBV10-3, with TRBD1 matching over 10 bases. This CDR3 has 13 amino acids. Unmatched junction bases numbered 0, after V lost 4 bases and J lost 6 bases. Germline values: CDR1 ENHRY, CDR2 SYGVKD. Written as DNA, the CDR3 is TGTGCCATCAGTGGGACAGGGGGTCAGCCCCAGCATTTT. It encodes CAISGTGGQPQHF.

The chain is built from TRBV27 and TRBJ2-7; TRBD2 aligns across 14 bases. Trimming removed 5 bases from V and 6 bases from J; junction bases left unmatched: 3. Per the germline V gene, CDR1 is MNHEY and CDR2 is SMNVEV (reference sequence). The CDR3 has 14 residues. CDR3 DNA sequence: TGTGCCAGCAGTCGACTAGCGGGAGGGGTCGAGCAGTACTTC. It encodes CASSRLAGGVEQYF.

V usage is TRBV19 and J usage is TRBJ2-1; D not certain. Germline CDR1 and CDR2: LNHDA and SQIVND (reference sequence). The CDR3 totals 11 residues. V lost 6 bases to trimming and J lost 6 bases, with 6 bases between them. The CDR3 nucleotides are TGTGCCAGTAGGCTGGGCAATGAGCAGTTCTTC. It encodes CASRLGNEQFF.

The chain recombines TRBV28 with TRBJ2-1; 16 positions match TRBD2. The CDR3 covers 18 residues. V trimming: 6 bases; J trimming: 8 bases; junction bases outside the gene matches: 13. Per the germline V gene, CDR1 is MDHEN and CDR2 is SYDVKM. As DNA, the CDR3 is TGTGCCAGCAGCCTACCACCGGGACTAGCGGGAGGGCGGGATGAGCAGTTCTTC. Protein: CASSLPPGLAGGRDEQFF.

This chain connects TRBV6-1 to TRBJ2-1, with a possible D match to TRBD1 (6 bases). CDR1 MNHNS and CDR2 SASEGT come from the germline V gene. V lost 3 bases to trimming and J lost 13 bases, with 25 bases between them. This CDR3 is 16 amino acids long. CDR3 DNA: TGTGCCAGCAGTGAGGGGGCCGGGGCTAGCACGTACCCCCAGTTCTTC. Translating gives CASSEGAGASTYPQFF.

This clone is a singleton in its sample. The V and J genes are TRBV28 and TRBJ1-5; D uncertain. Trimming left V 2 bases short and J 3 bases short, with 14 bases between. Per the germline V gene, CDR1 is MDHEN and CDR2 is SYDVKM. The length of the CDR3 is 16 residues. CDR3 sequence (DNA): TGTGCCAGCAGTTTAAAGGCCTTCGACGACAATCAGCCCCAGCATTTT. It codes for CASSLKAFDDNQPQHF.

The chain links TRBV19 to TRBJ2-2; TRBD1 agrees at 12 bases. Trimming removed 7 bases from V and 4 bases from J; junction bases left unmatched: 13. This CDR3 is built from 18 residues. CDR1 and CDR2 (germline): LNHDA, SQIVND (reference sequence). The CDR3 is CASKSPGQGALITGELFF. The CDR3 nucleotides read TGTGCCAGTAAAAGCCCGGGACAGGGGGCGTTGATCACCGGGGAGCTGTTTTTT.

This rearrangement joins TRBV6-1 to TRBJ1-2; D not resolved. CDR1 is MNHNS, CDR2 SASEGT, per germline. The V and J ends lost 7 bases and 2 bases respectively, with 11 bases between them. The CDR3 sequence is 13 residues long. The CDR3 bases are TGTGCCAGCAACCCGCAGGAGAACTATGGCTACACCTTC. It encodes CASNPQENYGYTF.

The chain is built from TRBV25-1 and TRBJ2-7; either TRBD1 or TRBD2 may fit D (5 bases each). CDR1 MGHDK and CDR2 SYGVNS come from the germline V gene. This CDR3 has 17 amino acids. Between the trimmed V and J ends, which lost 3 bases and 1 base, there was a span of 19 bases. The DNA of the CDR3 is TGTGCCAGCAGTGATGGTGGGGCCGCGGGTGCATCCTACGAGCAGTACTTC. This gives the protein CASSDGGAAGASYEQYF.

V usage is TRBV28 and J usage is TRBJ2-2, with 10 bases aligning to TRBD2. CDR3 length: 12 amino acids. CDR1 and CDR2 (germline): MDHEN, SYDVKM. This CDR3 is CVGLAVPGELFF. For the CDR3, the DNA is TGTGTTGGACTAGCGGTCCCCGGGGAGCTGTTTTTT.

The chain links TRBV4-1 to TRBJ2-3, with TRBD2 as a possible D gene (5 bases). CDR1 is MGHRA and CDR2 is YSYEKL in the germline V gene. There are 16 residues in the CDR3. With 1 base removed from V and 0 bases from J, the gap between germline ends came to 11 bases. CDR3: CASSQAGGSSTDTQYF. CDR3 bases: TGCGCCAGCAGCCAAGCTGGCGGGTCAAGCACAGATACGCAGTATTTT.

The DNA for the CDR3 is TGCGCCAGCAAGGTGGGAAACACCATATATTTT. Translated: CASKVGNTIYF. This chain links TRBV5-1 with TRBJ1-3, with no clear D. The V gene lost 6 bases and the J gene lost 4 bases, with 5 bases spanning the gap. This CDR3 contains 11 residues. Looked up from germline, CDR1 is SGHRS and CDR2 is YFSETQ.

The chain employs TRBV16 and TRBJ2-7; 7 bases line up with TRBD2. Germline assignment: CDR1 KGHSY and CDR2 FQNENV. J was trimmed by 1 base and V by 1 base; bases with no gene match: 4. This CDR3 has 15 amino acids. CDR3 region: CASSQLVGGSYEQYF. The CDR3 DNA sequence: TGTGCCAGCAGCCAATTGGTGGGAGGGTCCTACGAGCAGTACTTC.

The V and J genes are TRBV4-1 and TRBJ1-2; D not certain. From germline, CDR1 is MGHRA and CDR2 YSYEKL. Between the trimmed V and J ends, which lost 0 bases and 4 bases, there was a span of 15 bases. This CDR3 is 16 amino acids long. CDR3 nucleotide sequence: TGCGCCAGCAGCCAAGAGTTCCCAAAGGTGATCTATGGCTACACCTTC. Translating it yields CASSQEFPKVIYGYTF.

V is TRBV27 and J is TRBJ1-5, with 8 bases identical to TRBD1. J was trimmed by 6 bases and V by 8 bases; bases with no gene match: 3. The CDR3 extends over 12 amino acids. Germline CDR1 is MNHEY and CDR2 is SMNVEV (reference sequence). The CDR3: CASGQGFQPQHF. CDR3 in DNA: TGTGCCAGCGGACAGGGTTTTCAGCCCCAGCATTTT.

The rearrangement uses TRBV27 and TRBJ2-2; 10 positions agree with TRBD2. Germline-derived CDR1 and CDR2 are MNHEY and SMNVEV (reference sequence). V lost 5 bases, J lost 6 bases, and 18 bases stayed unmatched. The CDR3 sequence is 19 residues long. The CDR3 reads CASSALKDGSGRLAGELFF. The CDR3 region has the DNA TGTGCCAGCAGTGCCCTGAAGGATGGTAGCGGGAGGTTGGCCGGGGAGCTGTTTTTT.

CDR3 residues: CASSLGLRSGTDSYEQYF. The CDR3 bases are TGCGCCAGCAGCTTAGGTCTCCGTTCCGGGACGGACTCCTACGAGCAGTACTTC. The rearrangement uses TRBV5-1 and TRBJ2-7; D possibly uses TRBD1 or TRBD2 (5 bases each). Trimming left V 2 bases short and J 0 bases short, with 21 bases between. Germline assignment: CDR1 SGHRS and CDR2 YFSETQ. The CDR3 totals 18 residues.

This chain links TRBV28 with TRBJ2-7; possibly TRBD2 for D (6 bases). V lost 2 bases and J 0 bases, leaving 11 bases between the germline ends. This CDR3 spans 15 amino acids. Germline V CDR1 and CDR2: MDHEN, SYDVKM. Written as DNA, the CDR3 is TGTGCCAGCAGTTTAGCGGGGTCGGGCTCCTACGAGCAGTACTTC. Translation: CASSLAGSGSYEQYF.

The V call is TRBV7-9, the J call TRBJ1-5; tentatively, D is TRBD1 (5 bases). The CDR3 consists of 15 residues. Germline V gene sequence: CDR1 SEHNR, CDR2 FQNEAQ (reference sequence). Trimming took 1 base from V and 9 from J, leaving 16 bases between them. CDR3 sequence reads: CASSLDFRGGAPQHF. The CDR3 nucleotides read TGTGCCAGCAGCTTAGATTTTCGGGGAGGGGCGCCCCAGCATTTT. Complete variable domain (other parts from reference TRBV7-9 and TRBJ1-5): DTGVSQNPRHKITKRGQNVTFRCDPISEHNRLYWYRQTLGQGPEFLTYFQNEAQLEKSRLLSDRFSAERPKGSFSTLEIQRTEQGDSAMYLCASSLDFRGGAPQHFGDGTRLSIL.

This clone was counted many times. The rearrangement joins TRBV28 to TRBJ2-5; the D is unclear. Trimming took 2 bases from V and 5 from J, leaving 6 bases between them. Germline V gene sequence: CDR1 MDHEN, CDR2 SYDVKM. This CDR3 region has 12 residues. The CDR3 is CASSLPHETQYF. The CDR3 nucleotides are TGTGCCAGCAGTTTACCGCACGAGACCCAGTACTTC.

The chain combines TRBV5-4 with TRBJ2-5; D perhaps matches TRBD1 (5 bases). V was shortened by 4 bases and J by 2 bases, with 9 bases between the two germline ends. The CDR3 is made up of 13 amino acids. Germline CDR1 and CDR2: SGHNT and YYREEE (reference sequence). The chain's CDR3 is CASSVRVQETQYF. DNA for the CDR3: TGTGCCAGCAGCGTCAGGGTACAAGAGACCCAGTACTTC.

In regard to this clone: A far more abundant clone sits one base away, making this likely a read error. This sample includes further DNA sequences coding for the same CDR3. The J gene is TRBJ2-3, the V gene TRBV5-1, with TRBD2 matching over 10 bases. The J segment lost 6 bases and the V segment lost 0 bases, leaving 1 base of the junction unmatched. The CDR3 totals 14 residues. Germline V gene data show CDR1 as SGHRS and CDR2 as YFSETQ. The CDR3 spells CASSLASGSDTQYF. The CDR3 DNA reads TGCGCCAGCAGCTTGGCTAGCGGGAGCGATACGCAGTATTTT.

V is TRBV6-6 and J is TRBJ1-5; 12 positions match TRBD1. There are 15 residues in the CDR3. Per germline, CDR1 MNHNY and CDR2 SVGAGI (reference sequence). The junction had 5 bases not matched to a gene; V was cut back by 5 bases and J by 6 bases. The CDR3 sequence: CASSAGQGAVQPQHF. The DNA for the CDR3 is TGTGCCAGCAGTGCGGGACAGGGGGCTGTTCAGCCCCAGCATTTT.

As regards this clone: The same CDR3 can be traced to other DNA sequences in this sample. V usage is TRBV18 and J usage is TRBJ1-4; 10 bases match TRBD1. The CDR3 runs to 14 residues. Germline assignment: CDR1 KGHSH and CDR2 LQKENI. After removal of 3 bases from V and 7 bases from J, the junction contained 2 bases not matched to a gene. CDR3 nucleotides: TGTGCCAGCTCACCGGGACAGGGGACTGAAAAACTGTTTTTT. It translates to CASSPGQGTEKLFF.